These T cell receptor beta chains were read from a single sample in a study of shared clonotypes between healthy human individuals. This table comes from immunoSEQ multiplex PCR, and its TCRdb copy is limited to in-frame clones, with some not included. In the table there are millions of clones, less than 95% of which are singletons. Sequences were obtained from naive CD8+ T cells sorted from blood. The receptors originated from a man aged 18 to 30 in good health. Both conserved end residues are part of each CDR3.

V gene: TRBV4-3; J gene: TRBJ1-6; CDR3 protein: CASSQDIPGTGDESSYNSPLHF
V gene: TRBV9; J gene: TRBJ2-1; CDR3 protein: CASSAPGGYNEQFF
V gene: TRBV7-6; J gene: TRBJ2-3; CDR3 protein: CASSSGTSGSPTYTQYF
V gene: TRBV9; J gene: TRBJ2-7; CDR3 protein: CASSVGDLRSSYEQYF
V gene: TRBV4-3; J gene: TRBJ2-1; CDR3 protein: CASSPGTGPFFEQFF
V gene: TRBV27; J gene: TRBJ1-5; CDR3 protein: CASSPTGSNQPQHF
V gene: TRBV2; J gene: TRBJ1-1; CDR3 protein: CASSATGGLNTEAFF
V gene: TRBV5-4; J gene: TRBJ2-3; CDR3 protein: CASSLRQAKSTDTQYF
V gene: TRBV5-4; J gene: TRBJ2-7; CDR3 protein: CASSYSGQGGYEQYF
V gene: TRBV2; J gene: TRBJ2-1; CDR3 protein: CASSESGQVIYNEQFF
V gene: TRBV9; J gene: TRBJ2-3; CDR3 protein: CASSVGAGGTDTQYF
V gene: TRBV6-5; J gene: TRBJ1-1; CDR3 protein: CASSYTTGEAFF
V gene: TRBV4-1; J gene: TRBJ2-7; CDR3 protein: CASSQKDSNSYEQYF
V gene: TRBV7-9; J gene: TRBJ2-7; CDR3 protein: CASSSLQGRYEQYF
V gene: TRBV4-3; J gene: TRBJ2-2; CDR3 protein: CASGQDGTPYTGELFF
V gene: TRBV5-1; J gene: TRBJ2-1; CDR3 protein: CASSFGRNNEQFF
V gene: TRBV13; J gene: TRBJ1-1; CDR3 protein: CASSLETGDTEAFF
V gene: TRBV9; J gene: TRBJ1-4; CDR3 protein: CASSASIGGEKLFF
V gene: TRBV5-4; J gene: TRBJ2-3; CDR3 protein: CASEAQGTDTQYF
V gene: TRBV6-5; J gene: TRBJ2-7; CDR3 protein: CASHSTSGAYEQYF
V gene: TRBV5-4; J gene: TRBJ1-2; CDR3 protein: CASSFRGTGGYTF
V gene: TRBV29-1; J gene: TRBJ2-7; CDR3 protein: CSASGQTGTNYEQYF
V gene: TRBV11-2; J gene: TRBJ1-4; CDR3 protein: CASSLFSTIEEKLFF
V gene: TRBV4-3; J gene: TRBJ2-1; CDR3 protein: CASSQERARYNEQFF
V gene: TRBV5-6; J gene: TRBJ1-1; CDR3 protein: CASNIQGGTEAFF
V gene: TRBV27; J gene: TRBJ2-7; CDR3 protein: CASSSRQGIYEQYF
V gene: TRBV7-2; J gene: TRBJ2-7; CDR3 protein: CASSLGGGGYEQYF
V gene: TRBV5-6; J gene: TRBJ1-2; CDR3 protein: CASSPGTTYGYTF
V gene: TRBV28; J gene: TRBJ2-2; CDR3 protein: CASARDRGTGELFF
V gene: TRBV30; J gene: TRBJ2-5; CDR3 protein: CAWSDGQGRETQYF
V gene: TRBV27; J gene: TRBJ1-1; CDR3 protein: CASTKEGAGRSNTEAFF
V gene: TRBV5-4; J gene: TRBJ2-7; CDR3 protein: CASSFGGGPSYEQYF
V gene: TRBV2; J gene: TRBJ1-1; CDR3 protein: CASSTGDTEAFF
V gene: TRBV13; J gene: TRBJ1-4; CDR3 protein: CASSDRSLGNEKLFF
V gene: TRBV7-9; J gene: TRBJ1-1; CDR3 protein: CASSLGQGRDTEAFF
V gene: TRBV9; J gene: TRBJ2-7; CDR3 protein: CASSVSRSGYEQYF
V gene: TRBV27; J gene: TRBJ2-7; CDR3 protein: CASSPGTDYEQYF